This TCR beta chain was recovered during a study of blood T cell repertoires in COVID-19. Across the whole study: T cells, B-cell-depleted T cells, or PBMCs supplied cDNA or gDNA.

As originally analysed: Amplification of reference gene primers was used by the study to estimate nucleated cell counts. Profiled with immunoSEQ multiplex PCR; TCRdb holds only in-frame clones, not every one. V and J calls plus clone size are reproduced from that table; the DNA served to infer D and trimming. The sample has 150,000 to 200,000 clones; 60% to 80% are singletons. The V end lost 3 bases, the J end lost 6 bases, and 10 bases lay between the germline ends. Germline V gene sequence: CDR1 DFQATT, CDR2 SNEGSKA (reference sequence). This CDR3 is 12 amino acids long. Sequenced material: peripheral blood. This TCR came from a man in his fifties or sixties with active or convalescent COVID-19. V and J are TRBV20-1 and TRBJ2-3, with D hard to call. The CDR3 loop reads CSASGHADTQYF. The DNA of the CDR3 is TGCAGTGCTAGTGGCCACGCGGATACGCAGTATTTT.